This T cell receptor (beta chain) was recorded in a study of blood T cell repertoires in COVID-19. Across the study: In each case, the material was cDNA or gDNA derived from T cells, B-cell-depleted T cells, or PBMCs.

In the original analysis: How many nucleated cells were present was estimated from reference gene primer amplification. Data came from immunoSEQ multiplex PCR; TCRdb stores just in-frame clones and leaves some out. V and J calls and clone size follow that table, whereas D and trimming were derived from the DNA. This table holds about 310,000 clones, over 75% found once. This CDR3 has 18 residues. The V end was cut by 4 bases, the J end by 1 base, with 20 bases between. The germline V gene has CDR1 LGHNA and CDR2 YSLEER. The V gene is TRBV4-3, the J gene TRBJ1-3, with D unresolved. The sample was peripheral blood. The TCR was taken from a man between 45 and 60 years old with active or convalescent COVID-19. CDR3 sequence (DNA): TGCGCCAGCAGCCCCCTTCTCCAGGCCCCTGGATCTGGAAACACCATATATTTT. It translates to CASSPLLQAPGSGNTIYF.